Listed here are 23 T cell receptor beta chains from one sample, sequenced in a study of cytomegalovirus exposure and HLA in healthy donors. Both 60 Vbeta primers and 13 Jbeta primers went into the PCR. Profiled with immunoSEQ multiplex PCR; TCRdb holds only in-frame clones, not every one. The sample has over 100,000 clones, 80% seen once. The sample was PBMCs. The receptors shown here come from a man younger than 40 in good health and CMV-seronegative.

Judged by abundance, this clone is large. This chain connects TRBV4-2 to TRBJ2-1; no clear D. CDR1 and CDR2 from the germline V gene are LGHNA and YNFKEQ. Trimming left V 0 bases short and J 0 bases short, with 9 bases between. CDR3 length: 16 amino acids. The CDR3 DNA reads TGTGCCAGCAGCCAAGAACTCAGCGTCTCCTACAATGAGCAGTTCTTC. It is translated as CASSQELSVSYNEQFF.

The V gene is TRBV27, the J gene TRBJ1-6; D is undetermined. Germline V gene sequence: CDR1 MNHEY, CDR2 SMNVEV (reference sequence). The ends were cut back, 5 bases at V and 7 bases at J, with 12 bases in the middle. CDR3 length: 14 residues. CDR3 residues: CASSLLGENSPLHF. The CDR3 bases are TGTGCCAGCAGTCTACTCGGGGAGAATTCACCCCTCCACTTT.

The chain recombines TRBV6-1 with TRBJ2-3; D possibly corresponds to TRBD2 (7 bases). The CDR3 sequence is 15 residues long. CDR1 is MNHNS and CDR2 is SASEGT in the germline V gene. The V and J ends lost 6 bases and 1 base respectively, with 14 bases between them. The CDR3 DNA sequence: TGTGCCAGCAGCGGGGGGCGGCCGCGCACAGATACGCAGTATTTT. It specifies CASSGGRPRTDTQYF.

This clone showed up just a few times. DNA for the CDR3: TGTGCCAGTTCTTTGGGACAGGGGTACTACGAGCAGTACTTC. This translates into CASSLGQGYYEQYF. This chain uses TRBV18 with TRBJ2-7; 10 nucleotides match TRBD1. The V gene end was trimmed by 9 bases and the J gene end by 3 bases; junction bases not matched to a gene: 8. The CDR3 is made up of 14 amino acids. Germline V CDR1 and CDR2: KGHSH, LQKENI. Looking up the rest from reference TRBV18 and TRBJ2-7 gives the full variable domain: NAGVMQNPRHLVRRRGQEARLRCSPMKGHSHVYWYRQLPEEGLKFMVYLQKENIIDESGMPKERFSAEFPKEGPSILRIQQVVRGDSAAYFCASSLGQGYYEQYFGPGTRLTVT.

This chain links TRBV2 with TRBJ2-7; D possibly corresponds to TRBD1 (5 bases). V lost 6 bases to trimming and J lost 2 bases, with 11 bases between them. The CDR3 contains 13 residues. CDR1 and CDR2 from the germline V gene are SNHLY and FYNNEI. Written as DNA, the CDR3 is TGTGCCAGCAGGCACCAAGGGGCCTACGAGCAGTACTTC. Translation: CASRHQGAYEQYF.

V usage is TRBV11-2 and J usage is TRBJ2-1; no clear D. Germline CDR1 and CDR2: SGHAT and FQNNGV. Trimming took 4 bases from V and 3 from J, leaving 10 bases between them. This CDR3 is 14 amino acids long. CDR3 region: CASSSLEHYNEQFF. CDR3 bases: TGTGCCAGCAGCTCTCTCGAACACTACAATGAGCAGTTCTTC.

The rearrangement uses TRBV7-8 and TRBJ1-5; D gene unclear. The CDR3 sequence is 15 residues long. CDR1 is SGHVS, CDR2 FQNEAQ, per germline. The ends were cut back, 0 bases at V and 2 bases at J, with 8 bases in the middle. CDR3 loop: CASSLASPRNQPQHF. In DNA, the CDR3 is TGTGCCAGCAGCTTAGCGAGCCCGCGCAATCAGCCCCAGCATTTT.

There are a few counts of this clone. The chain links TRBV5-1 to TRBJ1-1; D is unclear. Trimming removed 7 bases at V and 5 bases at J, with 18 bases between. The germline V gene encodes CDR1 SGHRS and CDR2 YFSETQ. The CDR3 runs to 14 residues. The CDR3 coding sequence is TGCGCCAGCTCCGTTCAAGACGGGTCTACTGAAGCTTTCTTT. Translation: CASSVQDGSTEAFF.

The CDR3, as DNA: TGTGCCAGCAGTACCGACAGGGGACAAGAGACCCAGTACTTC. This sequence encodes CASSTDRGQETQYF. V gene TRBV2 combines with J gene TRBJ2-5, with 8 nucleotides matching TRBD1. This CDR3 contains 14 residues. Germline-derived CDR1 and CDR2 are SNHLY and FYNNEI. The V segment lost 5 bases and the J segment 2 bases; nucleotides outside the gene matches: 4.

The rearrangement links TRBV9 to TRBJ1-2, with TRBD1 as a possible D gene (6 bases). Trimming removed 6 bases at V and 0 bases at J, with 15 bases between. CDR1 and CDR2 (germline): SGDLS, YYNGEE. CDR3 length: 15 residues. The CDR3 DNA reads TGTGCCAGCACCATCCTGGACAGTTCTAACTATGGCTACACCTTC. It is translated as CASTILDSSNYGYTF. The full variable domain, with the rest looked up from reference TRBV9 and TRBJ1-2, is DSGVTQTPKHLITATGQRVTLRCSPRSGDLSVYWYQQSLDQGLQFLIQYYNGEERAKGNILERFSAQQFPDLHSELNLSSLELGDSALYFCASTILDSSNYGYTFGSGTRLTVV.

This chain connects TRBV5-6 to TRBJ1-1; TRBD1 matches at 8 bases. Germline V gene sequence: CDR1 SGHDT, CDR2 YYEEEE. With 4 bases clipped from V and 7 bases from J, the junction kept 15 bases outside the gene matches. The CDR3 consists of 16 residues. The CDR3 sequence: CASSPAGTGLQGEAFF. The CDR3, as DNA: TGTGCCAGCAGCCCGGCCGGGACAGGACTCCAGGGTGAAGCTTTCTTT.

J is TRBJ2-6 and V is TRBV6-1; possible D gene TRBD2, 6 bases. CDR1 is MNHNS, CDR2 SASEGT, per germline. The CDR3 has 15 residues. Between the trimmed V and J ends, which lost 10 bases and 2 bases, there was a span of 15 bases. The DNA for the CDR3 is TGTGCCATGGGGACCGGGGGAGCTGGGGCCAACGTCCTGACTTTC. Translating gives CAMGTGGAGANVLTF.

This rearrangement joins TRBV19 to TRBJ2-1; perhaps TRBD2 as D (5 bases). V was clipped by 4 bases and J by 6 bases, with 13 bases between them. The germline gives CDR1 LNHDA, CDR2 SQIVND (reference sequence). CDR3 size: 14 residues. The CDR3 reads CASSKTGKVNEQFF. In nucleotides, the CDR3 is TGTGCCAGTAGTAAGACGGGAAAGGTCAATGAGCAGTTCTTC.

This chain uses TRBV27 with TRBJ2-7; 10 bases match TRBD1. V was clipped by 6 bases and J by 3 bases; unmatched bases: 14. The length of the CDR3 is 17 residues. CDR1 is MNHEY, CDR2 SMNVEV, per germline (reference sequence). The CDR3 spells CASSALPRQGAGYEQYF. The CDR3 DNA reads TGTGCCAGCAGCGCCTTACCTCGACAGGGGGCGGGCTACGAGCAGTACTTC.

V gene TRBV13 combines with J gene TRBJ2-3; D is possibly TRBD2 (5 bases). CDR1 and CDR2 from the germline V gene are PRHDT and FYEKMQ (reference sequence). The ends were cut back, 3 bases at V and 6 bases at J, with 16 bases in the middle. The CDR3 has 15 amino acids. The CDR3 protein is CASSFGRLTVDTQYF. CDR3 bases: TGTGCCAGCAGCTTTGGGAGACTGACGGTGGATACGCAGTATTTT. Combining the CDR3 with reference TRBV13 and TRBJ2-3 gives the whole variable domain AAGVIQSPRHLIKEKRETATLKCYPIPRHDTVYWYQQGPGQDPQFLISFYEKMQSDKGSIPDRFSAQQFSDYHSELNMSSLELGDSALYFCASSFGRLTVDTQYFGPGTRLTVL.

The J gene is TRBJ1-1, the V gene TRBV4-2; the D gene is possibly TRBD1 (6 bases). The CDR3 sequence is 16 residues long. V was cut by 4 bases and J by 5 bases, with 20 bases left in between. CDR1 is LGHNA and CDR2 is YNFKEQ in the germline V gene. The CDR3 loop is CASSPQGTGRGTEAFF. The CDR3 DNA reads TGTGCCAGCAGCCCCCAGGGAACAGGGCGTGGAACTGAAGCTTTCTTT.

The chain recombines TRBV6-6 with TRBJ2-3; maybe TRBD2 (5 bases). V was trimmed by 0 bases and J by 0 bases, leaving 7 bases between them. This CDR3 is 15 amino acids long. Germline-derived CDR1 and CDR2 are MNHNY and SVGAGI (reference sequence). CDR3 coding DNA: TGTGCCAGCAGTTACTCTGGCGGGAGCACAGATACGCAGTATTTT. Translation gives CASSYSGGSTDTQYF.

CDR3 in DNA: TGTGCCAGCAGCCAAGATCCCGCGCTCAGGGGTTCCACCGGGGAGCTGTTTTTT. Amino acids: CASSQDPALRGSTGELFF. This chain connects TRBV4-2 to TRBJ2-2; tentative D call: TRBD1 (6 bases). The CDR3 sequence is 18 residues long. Trimming removed 0 bases from V and 4 bases from J, with 18 bases in between. The germline V gene encodes CDR1 LGHNA and CDR2 YNFKEQ.

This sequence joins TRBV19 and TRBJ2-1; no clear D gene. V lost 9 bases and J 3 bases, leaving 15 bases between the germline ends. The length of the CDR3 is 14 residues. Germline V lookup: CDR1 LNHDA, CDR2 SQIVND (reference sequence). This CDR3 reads CASRPRVGYNEQFF. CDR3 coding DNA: TGTGCCAGCCGCCCCCGGGTGGGCTACAATGAGCAGTTCTTC.

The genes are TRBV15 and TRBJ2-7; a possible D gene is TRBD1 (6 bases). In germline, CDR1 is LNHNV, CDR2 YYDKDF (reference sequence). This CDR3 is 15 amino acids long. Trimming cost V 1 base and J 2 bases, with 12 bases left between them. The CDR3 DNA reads TGTGCCACCAGCAGAGTCTCCCCAGGGGCCTACGAGCAGTACTTC. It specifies CATSRVSPGAYEQYF.

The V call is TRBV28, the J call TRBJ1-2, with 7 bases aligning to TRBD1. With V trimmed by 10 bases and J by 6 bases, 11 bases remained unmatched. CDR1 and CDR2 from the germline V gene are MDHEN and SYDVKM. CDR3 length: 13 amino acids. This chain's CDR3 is CANSRQGSNGYTF. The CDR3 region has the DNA TGTGCCAACTCGCGACAGGGTTCTAATGGCTACACCTTC.

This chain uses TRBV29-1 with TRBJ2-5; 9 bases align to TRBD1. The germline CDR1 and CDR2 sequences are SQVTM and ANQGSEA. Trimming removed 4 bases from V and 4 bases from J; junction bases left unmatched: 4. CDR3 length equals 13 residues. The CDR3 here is CSVGDRVSETQYF. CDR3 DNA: TGCAGCGTTGGGGACAGGGTGTCAGAGACCCAGTACTTC.

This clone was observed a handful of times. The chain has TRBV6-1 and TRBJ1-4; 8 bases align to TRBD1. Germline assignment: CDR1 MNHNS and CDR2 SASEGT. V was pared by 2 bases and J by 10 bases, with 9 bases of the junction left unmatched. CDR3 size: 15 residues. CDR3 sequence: CASSEKGQAEIKLFF. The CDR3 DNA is TGTGCCAGCAGTGAAAAGGGACAGGCCGAAATAAAACTGTTTTTT.